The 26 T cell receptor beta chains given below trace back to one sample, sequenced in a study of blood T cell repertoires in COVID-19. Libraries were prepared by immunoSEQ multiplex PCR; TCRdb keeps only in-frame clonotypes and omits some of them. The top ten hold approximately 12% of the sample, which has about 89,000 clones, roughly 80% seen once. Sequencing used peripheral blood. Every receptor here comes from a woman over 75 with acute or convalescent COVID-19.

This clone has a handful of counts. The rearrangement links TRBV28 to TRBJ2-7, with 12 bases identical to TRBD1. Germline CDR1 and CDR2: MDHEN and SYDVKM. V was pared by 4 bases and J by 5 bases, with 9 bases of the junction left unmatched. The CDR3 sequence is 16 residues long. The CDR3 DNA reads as TGTGCCAGCAGTTCGGGGTCCGGGACAGGGGGCCACGAGCAGTACGTC. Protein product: CASSSGSGTGGHEQYV.

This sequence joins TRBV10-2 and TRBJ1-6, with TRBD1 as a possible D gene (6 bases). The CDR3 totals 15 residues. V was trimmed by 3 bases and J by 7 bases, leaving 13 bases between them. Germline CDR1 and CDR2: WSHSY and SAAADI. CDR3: CASSDYRVGNSPLHF. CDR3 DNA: TGCGCCAGCAGTGATTACAGGGTAGGAAATTCACCCCTCCACTTT.

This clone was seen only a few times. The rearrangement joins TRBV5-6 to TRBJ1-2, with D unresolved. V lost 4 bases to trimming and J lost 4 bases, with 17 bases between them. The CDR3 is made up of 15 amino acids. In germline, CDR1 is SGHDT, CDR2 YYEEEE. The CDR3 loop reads CASSPGPLGFYGYTF. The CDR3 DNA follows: TGTGCCAGCAGCCCAGGACCACTAGGCTTCTATGGCTACACCTTC. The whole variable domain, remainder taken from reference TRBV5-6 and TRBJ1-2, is DAGVTQSPTHLIKTRGQQVTLRCSPKSGHDTVSWYQQALGQGPQFIFQYYEEEERQRGNFPDRFSGHQFPNYSSELNVNALLLGDSALYLCASSPGPLGFYGYTFGSGTRLTVV.

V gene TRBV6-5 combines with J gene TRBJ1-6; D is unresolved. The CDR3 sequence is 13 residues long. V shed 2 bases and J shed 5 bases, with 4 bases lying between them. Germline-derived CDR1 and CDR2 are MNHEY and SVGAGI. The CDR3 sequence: CASSYGDNSPLHF. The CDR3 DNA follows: TGTGCCAGCAGTTACGGAGATAATTCACCCCTCCACTTT.

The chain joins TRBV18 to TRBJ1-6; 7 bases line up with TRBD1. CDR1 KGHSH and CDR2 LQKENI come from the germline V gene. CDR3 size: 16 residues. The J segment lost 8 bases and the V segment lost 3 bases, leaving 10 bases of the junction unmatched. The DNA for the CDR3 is TGTGCCAGCTCACCGGGACTGACAGGGAGGTATTCACCCCTCCACTTT. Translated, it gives CASSPGLTGRYSPLHF.

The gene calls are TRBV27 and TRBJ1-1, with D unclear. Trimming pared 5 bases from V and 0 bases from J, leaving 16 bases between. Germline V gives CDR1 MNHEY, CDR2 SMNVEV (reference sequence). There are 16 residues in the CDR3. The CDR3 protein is CASSRLAKTMNTEAFF. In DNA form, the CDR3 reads TGTGCCAGCAGTCGTCTGGCAAAAACCATGAACACTGAAGCTTTCTTT.

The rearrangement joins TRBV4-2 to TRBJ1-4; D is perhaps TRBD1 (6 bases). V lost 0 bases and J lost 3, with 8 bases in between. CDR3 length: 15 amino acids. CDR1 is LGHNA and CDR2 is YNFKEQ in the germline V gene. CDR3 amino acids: CASSQDRGPNEKLFF. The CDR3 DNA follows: TGTGCCAGCAGCCAAGACAGGGGACCTAATGAAAAACTGTTTTTT.

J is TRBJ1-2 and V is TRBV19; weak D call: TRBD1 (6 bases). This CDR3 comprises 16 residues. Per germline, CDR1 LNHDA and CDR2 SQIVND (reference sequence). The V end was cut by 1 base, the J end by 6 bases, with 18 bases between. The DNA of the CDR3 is TGTGCCAGTAGTATAGGTGCAAGTCAGGGGCGGCATGGCTACACCTTC. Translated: CASSIGASQGRHGYTF.

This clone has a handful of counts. The CDR3 reads CASSGQGRYQPQHF. The CDR3 coding sequence is TGTGCCAGCAGTGGCCAGGGGCGCTATCAGCCCCAGCATTTT. This chain links TRBV28 with TRBJ1-5; a weak D match, TRBD1 (6 bases). V lost 5 bases and J lost 5, with 13 bases in between. Per germline, CDR1 MDHEN and CDR2 SYDVKM. CDR3 size: 14 residues.

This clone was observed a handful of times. The CDR3 DNA follows: TGTGCCAGCAGTGGGGACAGCATCTATGGCTACACCTTC. It codes for CASSGDSIYGYTF. The chain has TRBV2 and TRBJ1-2; 7 bases are a match to TRBD1. In germline, CDR1 is SNHLY, CDR2 FYNNEI. The V gene end was trimmed by 4 bases and the J gene end by 4 bases; junction bases not matched to a gene: 3. CDR3 size: 13 residues.

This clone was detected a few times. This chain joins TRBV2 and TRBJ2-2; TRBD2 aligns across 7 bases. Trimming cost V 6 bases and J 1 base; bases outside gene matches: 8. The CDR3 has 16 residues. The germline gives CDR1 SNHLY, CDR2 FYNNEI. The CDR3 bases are TGTGCCAGCAGCCGGAGGGGAGGGGTGAACACCGGGGAGCTGTTTTTT. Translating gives CASSRRGGVNTGELFF. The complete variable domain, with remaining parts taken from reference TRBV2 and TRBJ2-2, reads EPEVTQTPSHQVTQMGQEVILRCVPISNHLYFYWYRQILGQKVEFLVSFYNNEISEKSEIFDDQFSVERPDGSNFTLKIRSTKLEDSAMYFCASSRRGGVNTGELFFGEGSRLTVL.

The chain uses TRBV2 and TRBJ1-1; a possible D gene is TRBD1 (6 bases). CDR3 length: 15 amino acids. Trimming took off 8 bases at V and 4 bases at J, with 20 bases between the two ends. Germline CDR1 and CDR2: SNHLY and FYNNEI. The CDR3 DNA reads TGTGCCAGCCAAGGGGGTGGTAAGTTGAGCACTGAAGCTTTCTTT. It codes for CASQGGGKLSTEAFF.

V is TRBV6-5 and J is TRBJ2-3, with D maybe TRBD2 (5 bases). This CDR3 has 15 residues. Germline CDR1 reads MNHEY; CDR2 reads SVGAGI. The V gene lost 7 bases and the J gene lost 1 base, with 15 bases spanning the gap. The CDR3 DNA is TGTGCCAGCACCCCAGCTAAGAGGGGCACAGATACGCAGTATTTT. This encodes CASTPAKRGTDTQYF.

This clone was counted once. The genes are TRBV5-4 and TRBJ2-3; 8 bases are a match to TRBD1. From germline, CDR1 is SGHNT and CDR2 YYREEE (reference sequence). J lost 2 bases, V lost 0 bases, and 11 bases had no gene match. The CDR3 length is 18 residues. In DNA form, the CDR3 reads TGTGCCAGCAGCTTGGAACAGGGGGTAGTCGCGAACACAGATACGCAGTATTTT. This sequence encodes CASSLEQGVVANTDTQYF.

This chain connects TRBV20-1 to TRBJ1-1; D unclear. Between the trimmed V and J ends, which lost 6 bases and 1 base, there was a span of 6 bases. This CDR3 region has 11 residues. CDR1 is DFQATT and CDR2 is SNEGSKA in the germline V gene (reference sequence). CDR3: CSAPGNTEAFF. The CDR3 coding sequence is TGCAGTGCCCCGGGGAACACTGAAGCTTTCTTT.

CDR3 nucleotides: TGTGCCAGCAGCGTAGTTCCAGGGACTGGAAACACCATATATTTT. This translates into CASSVVPGTGNTIYF. The chain uses TRBV9 and TRBJ1-3; TRBD1 is a possible D gene (5 bases). The CDR3 spans 15 residues. CDR1 is SGDLS and CDR2 is YYNGEE in the germline V gene. The V end lost 0 bases, the J end lost 2 bases, and 9 bases lay between the germline ends.

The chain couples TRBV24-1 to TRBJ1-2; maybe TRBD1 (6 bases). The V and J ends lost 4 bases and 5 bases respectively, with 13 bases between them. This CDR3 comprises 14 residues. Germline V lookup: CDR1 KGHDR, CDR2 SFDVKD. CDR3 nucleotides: TGTGCCACCAGTGACAATGGACAGATATATGGCTACACCTTC. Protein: CATSDNGQIYGYTF.

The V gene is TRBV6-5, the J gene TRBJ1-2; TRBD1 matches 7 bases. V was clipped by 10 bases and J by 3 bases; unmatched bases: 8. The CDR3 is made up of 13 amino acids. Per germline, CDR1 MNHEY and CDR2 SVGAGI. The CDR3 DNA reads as TGTGCCACCACCACCACAGGGGACTATGGCTACACCTTC. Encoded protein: CATTTTGDYGYTF.

The CDR3 loop reads CASSLGSGRTGLETQYF. The CDR3 DNA reads TGTGCCAGCAGCTTAGGGTCGGGACGGACAGGGCTAGAGACCCAGTACTTC. The chain couples TRBV7-8 to TRBJ2-5; 8 bases are shared with TRBD1. The CDR3 covers 17 residues. Germline CDR1 SGHVS, CDR2 FQNEAQ. V was clipped by 1 base and J by 4 bases; unmatched bases: 11.

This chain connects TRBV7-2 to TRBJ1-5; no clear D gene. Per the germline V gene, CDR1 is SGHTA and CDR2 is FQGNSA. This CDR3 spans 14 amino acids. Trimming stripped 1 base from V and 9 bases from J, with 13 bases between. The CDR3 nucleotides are TGTGCCAGCAGCTTAGGGCGGGCTGTTGGGCCCCAGCATTTT. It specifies CASSLGRAVGPQHF. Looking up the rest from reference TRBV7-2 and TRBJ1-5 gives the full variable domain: GAGVSQSPSNKVTEKGKDVELRCDPISGHTALYWYRQSLGQGLEFLIYFQGNSAPDKSGLPSDRFSAERTGGSVSTLTIQRTQQEDSAVYLCASSLGRAVGPQHFGDGTRLSIL.

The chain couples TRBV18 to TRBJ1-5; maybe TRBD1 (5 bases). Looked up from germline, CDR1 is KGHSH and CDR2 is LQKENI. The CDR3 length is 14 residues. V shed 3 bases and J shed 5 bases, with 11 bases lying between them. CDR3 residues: CASSPGQADQPQHF. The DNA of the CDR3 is TGTGCCAGCTCACCGGGGCAGGCAGATCAGCCCCAGCATTTT.

In nucleotides, the CDR3 is TGTGCCAGCAGCTTGAAGCGGGGGGGCCGTTCATACAATGAGCAGTTCTTC. Residues: CASSLKRGGRSYNEQFF. This chain joins TRBV5-6 and TRBJ2-1; 10 bases fit TRBD2. Trimming removed 1 base from V and 4 bases from J; junction bases left unmatched: 8. Per germline, CDR1 SGHDT and CDR2 YYEEEE. The CDR3 loop spans 17 amino acids.

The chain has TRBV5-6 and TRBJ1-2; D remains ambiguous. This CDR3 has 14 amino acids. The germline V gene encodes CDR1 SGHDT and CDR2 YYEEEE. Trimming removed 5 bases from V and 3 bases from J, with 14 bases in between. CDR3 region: CASRYGDIDYGYTF. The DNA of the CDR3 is TGTGCCAGCAGGTACGGGGATATTGACTATGGCTACACCTTC.

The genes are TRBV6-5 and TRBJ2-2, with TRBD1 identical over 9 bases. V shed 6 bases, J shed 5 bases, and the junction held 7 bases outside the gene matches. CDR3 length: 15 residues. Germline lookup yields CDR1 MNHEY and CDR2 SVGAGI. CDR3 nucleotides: TGTGCCAGCAGGACAGGGGGGCTTAAAACCGGGGAGCTGTTTTTT. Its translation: CASRTGGLKTGELFF.

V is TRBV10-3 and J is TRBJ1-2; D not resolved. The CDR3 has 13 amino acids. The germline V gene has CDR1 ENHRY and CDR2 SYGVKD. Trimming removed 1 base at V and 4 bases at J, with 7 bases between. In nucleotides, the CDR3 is TGTGCCATCAGTGAGTGGGCAGGCTATGGCTACACCTTC. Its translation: CAISEWAGYGYTF.

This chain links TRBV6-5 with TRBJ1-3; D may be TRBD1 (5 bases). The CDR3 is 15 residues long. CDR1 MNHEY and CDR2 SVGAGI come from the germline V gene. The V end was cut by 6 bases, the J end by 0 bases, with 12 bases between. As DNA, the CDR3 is TGTGCCAGCAGACTTGGGGACTTCTCTGGAAACACCATATATTTT. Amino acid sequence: CASRLGDFSGNTIYF.